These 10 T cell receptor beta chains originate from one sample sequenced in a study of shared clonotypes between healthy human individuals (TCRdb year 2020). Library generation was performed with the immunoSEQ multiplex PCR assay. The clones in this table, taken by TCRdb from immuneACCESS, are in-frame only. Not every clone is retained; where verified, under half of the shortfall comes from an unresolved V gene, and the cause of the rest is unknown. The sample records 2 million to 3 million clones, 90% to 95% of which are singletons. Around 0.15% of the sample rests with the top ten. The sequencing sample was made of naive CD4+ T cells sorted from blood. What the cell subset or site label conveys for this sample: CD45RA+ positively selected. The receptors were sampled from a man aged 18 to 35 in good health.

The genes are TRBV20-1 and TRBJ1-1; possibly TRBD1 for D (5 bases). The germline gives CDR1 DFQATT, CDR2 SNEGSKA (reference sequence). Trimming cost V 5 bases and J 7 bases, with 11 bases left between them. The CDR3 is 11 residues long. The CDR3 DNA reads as TGCAGTGCTGGCCGGGGGGGTGAAGCTTTCTTT. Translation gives CSAGRGGEAFF.

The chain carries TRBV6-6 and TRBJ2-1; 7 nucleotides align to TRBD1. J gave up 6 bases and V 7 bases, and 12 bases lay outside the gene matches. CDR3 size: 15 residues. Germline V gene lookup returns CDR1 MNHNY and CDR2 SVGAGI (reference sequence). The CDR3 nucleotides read TGTGCCAGCACGGGCCGGGCAGGGGGAATCAATGAGCAGTTCTTC. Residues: CASTGRAGGINEQFF.

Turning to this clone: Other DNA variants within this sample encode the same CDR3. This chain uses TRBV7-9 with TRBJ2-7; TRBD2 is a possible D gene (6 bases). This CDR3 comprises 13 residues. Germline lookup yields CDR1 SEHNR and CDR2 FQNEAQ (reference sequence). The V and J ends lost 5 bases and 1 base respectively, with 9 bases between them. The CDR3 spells CASSPGTSYEQYF. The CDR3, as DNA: TGTGCCAGCAGCCCCGGGACTTCCTACGAGCAGTACTTC.

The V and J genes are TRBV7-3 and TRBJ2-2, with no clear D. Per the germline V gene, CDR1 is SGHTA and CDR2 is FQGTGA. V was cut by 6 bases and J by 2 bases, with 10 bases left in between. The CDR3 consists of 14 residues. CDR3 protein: CASRLELNTGELFF. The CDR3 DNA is TGTGCCAGCAGGCTAGAGCTTAACACCGGGGAGCTGTTTTTT.

Here the CDR3 DNA reads TGCAGCGTTGTGGTCAGGGGGGGTAATGAGCAGTTCTTC. Protein: CSVVVRGGNEQFF. The genes are TRBV29-1 and TRBJ2-1; D is perhaps TRBD1 or TRBD2 (7 bases each). V lost 4 bases and J 7 bases, leaving 14 bases between the germline ends. The germline V gene has CDR1 SQVTM and CDR2 ANQGSEA. The CDR3 has 13 amino acids.

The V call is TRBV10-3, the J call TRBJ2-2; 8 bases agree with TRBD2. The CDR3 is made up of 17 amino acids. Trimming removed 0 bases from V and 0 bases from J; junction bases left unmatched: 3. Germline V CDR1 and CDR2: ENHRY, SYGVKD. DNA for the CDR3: TGTGCCATCAGTGAGTCGACACTAGCGGCGAACACCGGGGAGCTGTTTTTT. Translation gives CAISESTLAANTGELFF.

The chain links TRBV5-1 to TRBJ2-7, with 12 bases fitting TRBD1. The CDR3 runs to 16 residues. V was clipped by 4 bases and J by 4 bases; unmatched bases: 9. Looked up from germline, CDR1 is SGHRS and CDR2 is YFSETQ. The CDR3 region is CASSRTRDRGPYEQYF. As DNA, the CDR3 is TGCGCCAGCAGCAGAACCCGGGACAGGGGGCCGTACGAGCAGTACTTC.

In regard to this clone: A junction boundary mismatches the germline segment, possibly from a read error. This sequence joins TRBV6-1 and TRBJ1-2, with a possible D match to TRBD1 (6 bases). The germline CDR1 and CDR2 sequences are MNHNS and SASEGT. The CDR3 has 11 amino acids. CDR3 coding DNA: TGTGCCAGCAGTGCCGCCTTGACAGGTCCATTC. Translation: CASSAALTGPF.

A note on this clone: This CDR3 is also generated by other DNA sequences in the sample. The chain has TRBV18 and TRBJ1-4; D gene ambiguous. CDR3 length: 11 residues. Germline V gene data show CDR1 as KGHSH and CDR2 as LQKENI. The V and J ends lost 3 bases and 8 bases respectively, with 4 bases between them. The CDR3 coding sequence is TGTGCCAGCTCACCCGGGGAAAAACTGTTTTTT. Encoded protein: CASSPGEKLFF.

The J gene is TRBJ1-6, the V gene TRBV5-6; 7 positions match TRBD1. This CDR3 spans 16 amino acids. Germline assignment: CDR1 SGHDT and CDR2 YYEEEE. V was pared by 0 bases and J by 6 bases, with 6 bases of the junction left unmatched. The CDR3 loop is CASSLGKGAVNSPLHF. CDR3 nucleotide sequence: TGTGCCAGCAGCTTGGGGAAGGGGGCGGTTAATTCACCCCTCCACTTT.